This TCR beta chain was profiled in a study of shared clonotypes between healthy human individuals. General study findings and limits: Researchers sampled only blood; tissue repertoires likely differ.

Sequencing was performed with immunoSEQ multiplex PCR; in TCRdb, only in-frame clones are kept and a portion is missing. Here the sample spans approximately 510,000 clones, approximately 79% being singletons. On this clone: What it binds is unknown.

The CDR3 covers 14 residues. V shed 7 bases and J shed 2 bases, with 13 bases lying between them. Germline V gives CDR1 SEHNR, CDR2 FQNEAQ (reference sequence). Donors were healthy HIV-negative adults without recent acute infections or vaccinations. Unsorted samples relied on about 90 million PBMCs, which served as the source of genomic DNA. The chain joins TRBV7-9 to TRBJ2-3; a weak D match, TRBD2 (5 bases). Sequenced input: PBMCs. The source of this sequence is a woman in her thirties or forties in good health. Some clones in this sample may be carry-over from other donors' samples. The CDR3 coding sequence is TGTGCCAGCATCCAAGCGGAGTCCACAGATACGCAGTATTTT. Translation: CASIQAESTDTQYF. The whole variable domain, filled in from reference TRBV7-9 and TRBJ2-3, reads DTGVSQNPRHKITKRGQNVTFRCDPISEHNRLYWYRQTLGQGPEFLTYFQNEAQLEKSRLLSDRFSAERPKGSFSTLEIQRTEQGDSAMYLCASIQAESTDTQYFGPGTRLTVL.